Listed below are T cell receptor beta chains from one sample, sequenced in a study of T cell responses to AZD1222 COVID-19 vaccine. TCRdb keeps only in-frame clones here, not all; method: immunoSEQ multiplex PCR. There are some 150,000 clones in the sample; about 91% occur only once, and around 2% lies in the top ten. This specimen consisted of peripheral blood, obtained on day 0 of AZD1222 vaccination. The receptors derive from an adult in good health. Each CDR3 is given with its conserved first and last residue. For some rows the clone size is stated as once, few or many, or as a class when expanded; others skip it.

TRBV9	TRBJ1-1	.	CASSGRGQGNTEAFF
TRBV7-2	TRBJ2-7	.	CASSLTGFYEQYF
TRBV30	TRBJ2-2	.	CAWSVLSAGELFF
TRBV20-1	TRBJ2-3	.	CSAPKVGTQYF
TRBV7-9	TRBJ2-3	.	CASSFVASGGTDTQYF
TRBV27	TRBJ2-3	.	CASSWARSTDTQYF
TRBV20-1	TRBJ2-5	.	CSASSGPIRSQETQYF
TRBV30	TRBJ1-3	once	CAWIGPYSGNTIYF
TRBV9	TRBJ1-6	medium-sized	CASSVDVNSPLHF
TRBV6-2/TRBV6-3	TRBJ2-3	.	CASSHTSDTDTQYF
TRBV5-4	TRBJ2-1	.	CASSFPGQEGEFF
TRBV21-1	TRBJ2-2	.	CASSGTSGDHVGELFF
TRBV18	TRBJ1-5	.	CASSPGISNQPQHF
TRBV6-2/TRBV6-3	TRBJ1-2	.	CASSLPLIGRYGYTF
TRBV19	TRBJ2-3	.	CASSPWAARIGTDTQYF
TRBV27	TRBJ2-4	.	CAPHLGQGKRERAIHQYF
TRBV5-1	TRBJ2-7	few	CASSYGTSGSNSYEQYF
TRBV5-1	TRBJ2-3	.	CASSFGLAAGTDTQYF
TRBV6-5	TRBJ1-4	.	CASRRTPTNEKLFF
TRBV5-6	TRBJ1-3	.	CASSFGVGNTIYF
TRBV14	TRBJ1-6	.	CASSQDRYSYNSPLHF
TRBV12-3/TRBV12-4	TRBJ2-7	.	CASSLSGSYEQYF
TRBV7-3	TRBJ1-5	.	CASSKDRDWDQPQHF
TRBV29-1	TRBJ2-1	.	CSVGNNEQFF
TRBV27	TRBJ2-3	.	CASSRRPTDTQYF
TRBV7-3	TRBJ2-1	.	CASSPLPGGYNEQFF
TRBV6-2/TRBV6-3	TRBJ2-2	.	CASSYIGGELFF
TRBV6-5	TRBJ2-1	.	CARTSSNEQFF
TRBV5-6	TRBJ2-3	.	CASSFLQRAYTDTQYF
TRBV6-1	TRBJ2-7	.	CASSELQAAQYF
TRBV5-4	TRBJ1-6	few	CASSPDSSYNSPLHF
TRBV28	TRBJ1-5	.	CASSFNARGEVGQPQHF
TRBV10-3	TRBJ2-1	.	CAISARTSGIDEQFF
TRBV18	TRBJ2-3	.	CASSPRKAQGDTQYF
TRBV19	TRBJ1-1	.	CASSILSLGQARTEAFF
TRBV6-5	TRBJ1-4	once	CASSYFRTTNEKLFF
TRBV28	TRBJ2-7	.	CASSLPPWQYF
TRBV12-5	TRBJ1-1	.	CASLRQMNTEAFF
TRBV15	TRBJ2-6	.	CATRKSGANVLTF
TRBV7-2	TRBJ2-3	.	CASGGPGTSTDTQYF
TRBV5-1	TRBJ2-7	once	CASGNGIGTPSYEQYF
TRBV5-1	TRBJ1-2	.	CASSLKAGYGYTF
TRBV2	TRBJ1-3	.	CASRPGGGNTIYF
TRBV5-4	TRBJ2-1	once	CASSLAGRRVYNEQFF
TRBV6-5	TRBJ2-7	.	CASSSGTAVSYEQYF
TRBV6-1	TRBJ2-1	.	CASSVRTSGSLYNEQFF
TRBV4-3	TRBJ2-1	.	CASSRSPGNLYNEQFF
TRBV19	TRBJ2-5	.	CASSTRLGDVKTQYF
TRBV27	TRBJ1-4	few	CASSSIATNEKLFF